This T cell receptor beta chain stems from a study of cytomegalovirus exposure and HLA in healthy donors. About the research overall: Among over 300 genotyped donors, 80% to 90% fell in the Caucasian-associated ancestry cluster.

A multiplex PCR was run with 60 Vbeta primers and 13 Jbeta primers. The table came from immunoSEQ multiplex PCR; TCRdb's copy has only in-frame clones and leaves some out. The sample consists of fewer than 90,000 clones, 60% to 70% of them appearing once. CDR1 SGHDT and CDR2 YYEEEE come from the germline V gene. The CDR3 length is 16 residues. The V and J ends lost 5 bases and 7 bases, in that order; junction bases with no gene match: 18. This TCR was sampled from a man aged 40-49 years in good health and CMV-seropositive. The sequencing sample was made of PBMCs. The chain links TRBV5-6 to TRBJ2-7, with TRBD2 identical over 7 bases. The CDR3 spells CASSRYGLAETNEQYF. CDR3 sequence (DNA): TGTGCCAGCAGTCGGTACGGGCTAGCGGAAACTAATGAGCAGTACTTC. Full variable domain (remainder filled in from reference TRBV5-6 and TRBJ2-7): DAGVTQSPTHLIKTRGQQVTLRCSPKSGHDTVSWYQQALGQGPQFIFQYYEEEERQRGNFPDRFSGHQFPNYSSELNVNALLLGDSALYLCASSRYGLAETNEQYFGPGTRLTVT.